This TCR beta chain was documented in a study of CD8 T cells in ankylosing spondylitis. Quantitative 5'-RACE was performed with molecular barcodes, and it yielded the TCR beta libraries. TCRdb re-analysed the 5' RACE reads in MiXCR, keeping a single row per CDR3 protein. The sample carries tens of thousands of distinct CDR3 sequences, about 8.1% recorded once. Study observations and caveats: Clones tied to disease were said to be significantly enriched in matched ankylosing spondylitis synovial fluid. Some motif variants had been reported before (in reactive arthritis synovial fluid and blood). Disease-linked clones proved CD8+ and comparatively uncommon in peripheral blood. It appeared that ankylosing spondylitis blood was characterized by a TCR beta motif of eight highly homologous variants.

In this sample, this clonotype turned up many times. Its cognate antigen is unknown. V was clipped by 5 bases and J by 3 bases; unmatched bases: 5. The CDR3 covers 15 residues. Per the germline V gene, CDR1 is SGHAT and CDR2 is FQNNGV. Sequencing was done on a sample of blood, either unsorted or a sorted T cell fraction (not recorded which). This receptor was taken from a male donor with ankylosing spondylitis. This sequence joins TRBV11-2 and TRBJ1-5; 9 bases line up with TRBD1. CDR3 in amino acids: CASSPWTGANQPQHF. In DNA, the CDR3 is TGTGCCAGCAGCCCCTGGACAGGGGCCAATCAGCCCCAGCATTTT.